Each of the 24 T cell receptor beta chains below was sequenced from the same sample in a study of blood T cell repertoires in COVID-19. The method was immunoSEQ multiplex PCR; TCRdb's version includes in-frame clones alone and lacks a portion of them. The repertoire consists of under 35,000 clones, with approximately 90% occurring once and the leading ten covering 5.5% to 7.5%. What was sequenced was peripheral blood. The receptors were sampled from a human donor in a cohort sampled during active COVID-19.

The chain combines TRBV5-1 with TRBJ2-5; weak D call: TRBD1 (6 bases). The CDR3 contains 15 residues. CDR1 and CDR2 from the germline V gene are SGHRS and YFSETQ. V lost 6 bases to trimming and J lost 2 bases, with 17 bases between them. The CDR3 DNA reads TGCGCCAGCAAAAAGTGGGGGCAAAAGCAAGAGACCCAGTACTTC. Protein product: CASKKWGQKQETQYF.

This CDR3 reads CASSLRTSGGTTAYEQYF. Here the CDR3 DNA reads TGCGCCAGCAGCCTACGGACTAGCGGGGGGACCACCGCCTACGAGCAGTACTTC. The rearrangement joins TRBV5-1 to TRBJ2-7; 14 bases map to TRBD2. This CDR3 comprises 18 residues. Germline lookup yields CDR1 SGHRS and CDR2 YFSETQ. The V and J ends lost 4 bases and 2 bases, in that order; junction bases with no gene match: 11. Full variable domain (missing parts from reference TRBV5-1 and TRBJ2-7): KAGVTQTPRYLIKTRGQQVTLSCSPISGHRSVSWYQQTPGQGLQFLFEYFSETQRNKGNFPGRFSGRQFSNSRSEMNVSTLELGDSALYLCASSLRTSGGTTAYEQYFGPGTRLTVT.

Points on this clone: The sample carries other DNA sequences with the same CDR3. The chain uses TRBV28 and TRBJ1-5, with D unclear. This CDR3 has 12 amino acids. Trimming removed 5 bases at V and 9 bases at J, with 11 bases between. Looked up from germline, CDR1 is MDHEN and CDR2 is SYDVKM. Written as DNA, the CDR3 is TGTGCCAGCAGTCCCCCCCGGGGGCCCCAGCATTTT. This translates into CASSPPRGPQHF.

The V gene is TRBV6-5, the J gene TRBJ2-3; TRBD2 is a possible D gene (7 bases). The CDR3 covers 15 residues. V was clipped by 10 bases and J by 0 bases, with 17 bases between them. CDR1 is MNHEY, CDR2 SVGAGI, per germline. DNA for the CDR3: TGTGCCACCACCCTAGGGGGGGCGAGCACAGATACGCAGTATTTT. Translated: CATTLGGASTDTQYF.

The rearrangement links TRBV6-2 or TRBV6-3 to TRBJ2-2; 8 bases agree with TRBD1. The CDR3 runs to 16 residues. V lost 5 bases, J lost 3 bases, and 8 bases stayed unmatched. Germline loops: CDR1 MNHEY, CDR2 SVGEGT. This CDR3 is CASSDRTGTDTGELFF. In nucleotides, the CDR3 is TGTGCCAGCAGTGACAGGACAGGGACGGACACCGGGGAGCTGTTTTTT.

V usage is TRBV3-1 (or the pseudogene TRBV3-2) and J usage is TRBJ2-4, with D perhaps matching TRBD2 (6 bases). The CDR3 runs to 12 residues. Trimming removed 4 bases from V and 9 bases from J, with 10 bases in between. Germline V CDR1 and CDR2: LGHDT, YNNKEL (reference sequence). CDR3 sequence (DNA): TGTGCCAGCAGCCTCGCGGAGGGCATTCAGTACTTC. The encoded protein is CASSLAEGIQYF.

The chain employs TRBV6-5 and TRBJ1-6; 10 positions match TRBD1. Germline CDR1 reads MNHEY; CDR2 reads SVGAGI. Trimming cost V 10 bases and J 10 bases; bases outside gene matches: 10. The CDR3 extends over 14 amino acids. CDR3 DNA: TGTGCCACTAGGAAGGGGACAGGGGTCTCACCCCTCCACTTT. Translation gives CATRKGTGVSPLHF.

This CDR3 reads CASSLEGFNEQFF. The CDR3 nucleotides are TGCGCCAGCAGCTTGGAGGGGTTCAATGAGCAGTTCTTC. V and J are TRBV5-1 and TRBJ2-1, with D possibly matching TRBD1 (5 bases). Germline loops: CDR1 SGHRS, CDR2 YFSETQ. The CDR3 has 13 residues. V was shortened by 0 bases and J by 6 bases, with 7 bases between the two germline ends.

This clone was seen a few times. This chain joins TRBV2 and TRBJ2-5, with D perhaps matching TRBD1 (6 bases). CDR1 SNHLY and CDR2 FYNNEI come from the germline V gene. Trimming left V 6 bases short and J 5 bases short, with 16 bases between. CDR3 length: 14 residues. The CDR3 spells CASRAGTLGETQYF. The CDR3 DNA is TGTGCCAGCAGGGCCGGGACACTGGGGGAGACCCAGTACTTC. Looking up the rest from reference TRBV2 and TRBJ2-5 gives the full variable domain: EPEVTQTPSHQVTQMGQEVILRCVPISNHLYFYWYRQILGQKVEFLVSFYNNEISEKSEIFDDQFSVERPDGSNFTLKIRSTKLEDSAMYFCASRAGTLGETQYFGPGTRLLVL.

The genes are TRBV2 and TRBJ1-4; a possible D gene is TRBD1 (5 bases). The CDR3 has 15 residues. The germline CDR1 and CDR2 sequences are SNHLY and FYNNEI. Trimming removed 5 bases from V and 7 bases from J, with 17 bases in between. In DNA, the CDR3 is TGTGCCAGCAGTTTCCAGAGTGGGGGGAGTGAAAAACTGTTTTTT. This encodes CASSFQSGGSEKLFF.

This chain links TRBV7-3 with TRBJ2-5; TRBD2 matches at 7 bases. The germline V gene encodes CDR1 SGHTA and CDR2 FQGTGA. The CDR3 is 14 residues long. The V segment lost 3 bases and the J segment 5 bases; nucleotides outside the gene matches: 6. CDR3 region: CASSFSGGVETQYF. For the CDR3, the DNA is TGTGCCAGCAGCTTCTCTGGGGGGGTCGAGACCCAGTACTTC.

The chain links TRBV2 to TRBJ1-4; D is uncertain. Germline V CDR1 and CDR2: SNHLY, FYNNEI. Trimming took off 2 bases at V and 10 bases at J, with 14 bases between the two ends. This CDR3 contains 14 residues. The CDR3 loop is CASSERRVGGKLFF. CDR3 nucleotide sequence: TGTGCCAGCAGTGAAAGGCGGGTCGGAGGAAAACTGTTTTTT.

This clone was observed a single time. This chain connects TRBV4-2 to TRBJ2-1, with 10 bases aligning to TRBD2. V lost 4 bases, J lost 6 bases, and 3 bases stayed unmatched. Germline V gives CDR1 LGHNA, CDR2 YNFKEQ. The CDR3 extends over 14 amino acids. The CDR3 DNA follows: TGTGCCAGCAGCCCGGGACTAGCGTCCAATGAGCAGTTCTTC. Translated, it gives CASSPGLASNEQFF.

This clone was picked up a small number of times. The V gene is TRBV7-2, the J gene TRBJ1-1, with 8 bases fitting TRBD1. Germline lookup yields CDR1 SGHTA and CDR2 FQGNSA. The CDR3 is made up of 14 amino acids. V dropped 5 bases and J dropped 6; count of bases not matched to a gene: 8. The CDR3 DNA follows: TGTGCCAGCAGCACGACAGGGGATAGGTCTGAAGCTTTCTTT. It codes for CASSTTGDRSEAFF.

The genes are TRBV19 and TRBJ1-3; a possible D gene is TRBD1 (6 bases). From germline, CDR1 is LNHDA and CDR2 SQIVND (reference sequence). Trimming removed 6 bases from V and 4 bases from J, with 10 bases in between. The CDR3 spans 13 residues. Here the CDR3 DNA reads TGTGCCAGTAGCCAACAGGGAGGAAACACCATATATTTT. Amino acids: CASSQQGGNTIYF.

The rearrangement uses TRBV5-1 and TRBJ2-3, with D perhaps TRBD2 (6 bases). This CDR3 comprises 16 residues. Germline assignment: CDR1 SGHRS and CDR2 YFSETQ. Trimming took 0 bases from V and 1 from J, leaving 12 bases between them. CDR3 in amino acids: CASSLVGPGGTDTQYF. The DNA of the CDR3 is TGCGCCAGCAGCTTGGTTGGACCGGGGGGCACAGATACGCAGTATTTT.

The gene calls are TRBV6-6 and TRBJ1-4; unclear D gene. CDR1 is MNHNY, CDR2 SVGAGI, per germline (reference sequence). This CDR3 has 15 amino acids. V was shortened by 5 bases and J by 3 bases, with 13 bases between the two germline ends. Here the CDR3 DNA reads TGTGCCAGCAGTCGACCGGAGGGCGCTAATGAAAAACTGTTTTTT. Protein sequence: CASSRPEGANEKLFF.

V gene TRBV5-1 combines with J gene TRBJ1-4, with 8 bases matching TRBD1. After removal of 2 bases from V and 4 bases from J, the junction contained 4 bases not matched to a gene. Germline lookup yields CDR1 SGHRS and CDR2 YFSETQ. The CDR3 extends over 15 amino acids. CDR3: CASSFDGQGNEKLFF. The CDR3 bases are TGCGCCAGCAGCTTCGACGGACAGGGTAATGAAAAACTGTTTTTT.

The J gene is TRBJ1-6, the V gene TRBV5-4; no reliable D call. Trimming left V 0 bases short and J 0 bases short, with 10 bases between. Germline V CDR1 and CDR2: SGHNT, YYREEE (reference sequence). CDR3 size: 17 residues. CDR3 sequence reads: CASSLGGLGSYNSPLHF. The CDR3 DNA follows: TGTGCCAGCAGCTTGGGAGGGTTGGGCTCCTATAATTCACCCCTCCACTTT.

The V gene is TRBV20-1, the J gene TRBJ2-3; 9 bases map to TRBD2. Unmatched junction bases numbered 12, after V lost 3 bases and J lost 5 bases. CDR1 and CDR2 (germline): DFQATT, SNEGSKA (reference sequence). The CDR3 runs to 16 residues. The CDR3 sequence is CSASPGLAGTQDTQYF. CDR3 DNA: TGCAGTGCTAGTCCCGGGCTAGCGGGGACTCAAGATACGCAGTATTTT.

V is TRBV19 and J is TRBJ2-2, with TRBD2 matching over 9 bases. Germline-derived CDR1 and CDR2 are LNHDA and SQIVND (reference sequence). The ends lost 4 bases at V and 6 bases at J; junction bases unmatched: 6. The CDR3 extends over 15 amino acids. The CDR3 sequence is CASSTGTSRSGELFF. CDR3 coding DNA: TGTGCCAGTAGTACCGGGACTAGCCGATCCGGGGAGCTGTTTTTT.

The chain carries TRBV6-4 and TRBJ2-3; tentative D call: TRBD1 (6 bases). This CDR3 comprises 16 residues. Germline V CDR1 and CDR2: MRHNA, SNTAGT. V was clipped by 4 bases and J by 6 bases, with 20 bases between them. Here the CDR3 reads CASSVGTSYSRDTQYF. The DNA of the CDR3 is TGTGCCAGCAGTGTAGGGACAAGTTACTCCCGGGATACGCAGTATTTT.

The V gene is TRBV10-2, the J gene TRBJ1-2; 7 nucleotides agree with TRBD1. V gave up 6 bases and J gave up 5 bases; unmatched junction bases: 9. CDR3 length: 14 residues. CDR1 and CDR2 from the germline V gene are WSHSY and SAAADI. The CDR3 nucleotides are TGCGCCAGCAGGGGGGGAGACAGGGAGTATGGCTACACCTTC. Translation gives CASRGGDREYGYTF.

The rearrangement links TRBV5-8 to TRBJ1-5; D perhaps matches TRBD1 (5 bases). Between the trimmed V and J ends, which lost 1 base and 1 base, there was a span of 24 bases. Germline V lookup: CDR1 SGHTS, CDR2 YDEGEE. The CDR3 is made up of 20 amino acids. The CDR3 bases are TGTGCCAGCAGCTTGTTGTCCGAATTTCTGGACGGGGGGAGCAATCAGCCCCAGCATTTT. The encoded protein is CASSLLSEFLDGGSNQPQHF.